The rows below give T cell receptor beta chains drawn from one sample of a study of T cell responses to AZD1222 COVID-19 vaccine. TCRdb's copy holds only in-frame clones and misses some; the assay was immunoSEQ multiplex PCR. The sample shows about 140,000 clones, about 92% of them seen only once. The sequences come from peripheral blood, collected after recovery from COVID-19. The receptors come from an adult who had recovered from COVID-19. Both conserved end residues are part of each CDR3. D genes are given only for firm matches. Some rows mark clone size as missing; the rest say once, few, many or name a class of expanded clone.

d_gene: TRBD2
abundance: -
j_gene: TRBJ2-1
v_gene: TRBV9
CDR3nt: TGTGCCAGCTCCAGGGGTCTTGGACTAGCGGGAGGAAACTCCCAAGAGGTTGAGCAGTTCTTC
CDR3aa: CASSRGLGLAGGNSQEVEQFF

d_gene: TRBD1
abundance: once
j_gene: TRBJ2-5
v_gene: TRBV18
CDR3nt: TGTGCCAGCTCACCACCGGGACAGGAGACCCAGTACTTC
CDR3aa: CASSPPGQETQYF

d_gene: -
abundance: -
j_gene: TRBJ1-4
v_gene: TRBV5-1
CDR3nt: TGCGCCAGCAGCTCGGAGGAGACCACAGGAGAAAAACTGTTTTTT
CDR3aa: CASSSEETTGEKLFF

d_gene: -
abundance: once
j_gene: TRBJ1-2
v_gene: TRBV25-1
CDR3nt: TGTGCCAGCAGTGACAGGAACTATGGCTACACCTTC
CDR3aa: CASSDRNYGYTF

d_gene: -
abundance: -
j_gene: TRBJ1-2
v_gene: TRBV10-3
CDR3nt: TGTGCCATCAGTGATTACCAGGGTTTCTGGGATAAAGCTAACTATGGCTACACCTTC
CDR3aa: CAISDYQGFWDKANYGYTF

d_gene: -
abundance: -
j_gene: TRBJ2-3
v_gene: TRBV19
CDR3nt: TGTGCCAGTAGTGGCGCGGCCTCTAGCACAGATACGCAGTATTTT
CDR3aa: CASSGAASSTDTQYF

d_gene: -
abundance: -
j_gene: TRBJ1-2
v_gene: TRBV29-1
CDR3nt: TGCAGCGTTGAGCCCGGGAGCGTTAACTATGGCTACACCTTC
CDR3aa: CSVEPGSVNYGYTF

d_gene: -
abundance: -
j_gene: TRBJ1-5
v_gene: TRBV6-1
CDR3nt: TGTGCCAGCAGTGAAGAGTGGGACCCCTGGGGCAATCAGCCCCAGCATTTT
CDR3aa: CASSEEWDPWGNQPQHF

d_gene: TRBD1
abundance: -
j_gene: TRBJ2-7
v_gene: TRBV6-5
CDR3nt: TGTGCCAGCAGGGGGGTAGGACAGGGCTCCTACGAGCAGTACTTC
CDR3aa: CASRGVGQGSYEQYF

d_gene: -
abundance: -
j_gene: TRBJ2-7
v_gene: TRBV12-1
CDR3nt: TGTGCCAGCAGCTTTGACGGCTGTTTAACCTACGAGCAGTACTTC
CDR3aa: CASSFDGCLTYEQYF

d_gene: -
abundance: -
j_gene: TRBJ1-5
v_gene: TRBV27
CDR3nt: TGTGCCACCCGCCCCACGGGACAAGGTTACGAAGGTAGCAATCAGCCCCAGCATTTT
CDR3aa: CATRPTGQGYEGSNQPQHF

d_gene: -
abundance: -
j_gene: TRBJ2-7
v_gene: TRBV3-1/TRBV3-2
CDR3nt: TGTGCCAGCAGCCCACTTAGGCAGAGAGACGAGCAGTACTTC
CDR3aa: CASSPLRQRDEQYF

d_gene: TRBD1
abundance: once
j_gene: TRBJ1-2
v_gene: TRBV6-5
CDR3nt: TGTGCCAGCAGTTCCCCCGGGACAGGATCTGGCTACACCTTC
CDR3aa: CASSSPGTGSGYTF

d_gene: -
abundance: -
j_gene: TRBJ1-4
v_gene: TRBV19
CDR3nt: TGTGCCAGTAGTATAGATCGTGTCGGGACAACTAATGAAAAACTGTTTTTT
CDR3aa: CASSIDRVGTTNEKLFF

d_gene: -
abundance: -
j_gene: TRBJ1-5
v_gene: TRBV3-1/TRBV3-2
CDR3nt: TGTGCCAGCAGCCTGGGACCCATTGGTAATCAGCCCCAGCATTTT
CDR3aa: CASSLGPIGNQPQHF

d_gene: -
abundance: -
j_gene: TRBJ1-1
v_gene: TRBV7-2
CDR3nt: TGTGCCAGCAGCTTAGATTATTCAAGCGCTGAAGCTTTCTTT
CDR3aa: CASSLDYSSAEAFF

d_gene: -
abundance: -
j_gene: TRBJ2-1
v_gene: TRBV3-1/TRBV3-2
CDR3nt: TGTGCCAGCAGCCAACCCCCGCTTGAGCAGTTCTTC
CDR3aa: CASSQPPLEQFF

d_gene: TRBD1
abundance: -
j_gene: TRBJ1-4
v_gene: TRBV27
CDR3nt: TGTGCCAGCAGTTTATCCAGGGGGGGTGAAAAACTGTTTTTT
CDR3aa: CASSLSRGGEKLFF

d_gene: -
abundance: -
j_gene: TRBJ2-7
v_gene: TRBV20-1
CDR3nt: TGCAGTGCGGAGACACTTAACGAGCAGTACTTC
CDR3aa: CSAETLNEQYF

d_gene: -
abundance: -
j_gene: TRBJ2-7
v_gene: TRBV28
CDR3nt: TGTGCCAGCCGGTCGGGAGCCAACAACCTAAGGGAGCAGTACTTC
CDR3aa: CASRSGANNLREQYF